These T cell receptor beta chains were read from a single sample in a study of response to subunit inactivated influenza vaccine. Via MiXCR, TCRdb re-called the RT-PCR reads, giving one row per CDR3 protein. Among approximately 570,000 distinct CDR3 sequences listed, 7.5% to 8.5% were seen once. Sequencing used PBMCs from blood, obtained around 25 months after vaccination. These receptors were obtained from a man aged 50 to 69 who received an inactivated influenza vaccine. CDR3s include the opening cysteine and the closing phenylalanine or tryptophan. Each record gives: D gene, CDR3 length, clone size, J gene, V gene, CDR3 DNA, CDR3 protein. A D gene is named only where the DNA matches it firmly. Expanded clones get a size class; other rows say once, few or many, or leave the size out.

>TRBD2|14|.|TRBJ2-7|TRBV20-1
TGCAGTGCTAGAGAGGGAGCGGGAGAATACGAGCAGTACTTC
CSAREGAGEYEQYF
>.|14|few|TRBJ2-7|TRBV11-2
TGTGCCAGCAGCTTCGGCACCTCCTCCTACGAGCAGTACTTC
CASSFGTSSYEQYF
>.|15|many|TRBJ1-3|TRBV6-1
TGTGCCAGCAAGGGGAAGCCCAGCTCTGGAAACACCATATATTTT
CASKGKPSSGNTIYF
>TRBD2|15|.|TRBJ2-7|TRBV3-1
TGTGCCAGCAGCCACAGAACTAGCGGGGGTAACGAGCAGTACTTC
CASSHRTSGGNEQYF
>TRBD1|12|few|TRBJ2-7|TRBV12-3/TRBV12-4
TGTGCCAGCAGAAGACAGGGGGACGAGCAGTACTTC
CASRRQGDEQYF
>.|14|few|TRBJ2-2|TRBV20-1
TGCAGTGCTAGAGATACGCGGGGTGTCGGGGAGCTGTTTTTT
CSARDTRGVGELFF
>.|15|few|TRBJ2-7|TRBV20-1
TGCAGTGCTTCCTTACCGACGGGGGATAGCTACGAGCAGTACTTC
CSASLPTGDSYEQYF
>.|14|many|TRBJ2-1|TRBV14
TGTGCCAGCAGCCAGTACATACGGGAGAATGAGCAGTTCTTC
CASSQYIRENEQFF
>.|13|few|TRBJ2-4|TRBV6-4
TGTGCCAGCACAGAAGGAGGCAAAAACATTCAGTACTTC
CASTEGGKNIQYF
>.|15|many|TRBJ2-4|TRBV7-9
TGTGCCAGCAGCTTAACTGACTCCCCAGCGGACATTCAGTACTTC
CASSLTDSPADIQYF
>.|13|many|TRBJ2-3|TRBV28
TGTGCCAGCAGTTTCTCGCCGTGGGATACGCAGTATTTT
CASSFSPWDTQYF
>TRBD2|17|.|TRBJ2-1|TRBV6-5
TGTGCCAGCAGTTACTCGGGGCTAGCGGAATACTACAATGAGCAGTTCTTC
CASSYSGLAEYYNEQFF
>.|13|many|TRBJ1-5|TRBV5-8
TGTGCCAGCAGCTTGTCCAGGAATCAGCCCCAGCATTTT
CASSLSRNQPQHF
>TRBD1|15|few|TRBJ2-4|TRBV18
TGTGCCAGCTCACGGACAGGGGAAACCAAAAACATTCAGTACTTC
CASSRTGETKNIQYF
>.|12|few|TRBJ2-7|TRBV7-9
TGTGCCAGCAGCTACGACAGGTACGAGCAGTACTTC
CASSYDRYEQYF
>.|18|.|TRBJ1-3|TRBV18
TGTGCCAGCTCACCACCGGGACACGGGGGGCCCTCTGGAAACACCATATATTTT
CASSPPGHGGPSGNTIYF
>TRBD1|15|few|TRBJ2-5|TRBV29-1
TGCAGCGTCCTGACAGGGTGGAATTTTCAAGAGACCCAGTACTTC
CSVLTGWNFQETQYF
>TRBD2|15|.|TRBJ2-5|TRBV20-1
TGCAGTGCTAGTCCCCCGGGACTAGCGGCTGCGACCCAGTACTTC
CSASPPGLAAATQYF
>TRBD1|13|.|TRBJ1-5|TRBV20-1
TGCAGTGCCGCACAGGGGATTGGAAAGCCCCAGCATTTT
CSAAQGIGKPQHF
>.|13|few|TRBJ2-7|TRBV11-2
TGTGCCAGCAGCCGTTTGGACTCCTACGAGCAGTACTTC
CASSRLDSYEQYF
>.|16|.|TRBJ2-2|TRBV3-1
TGTGCCAGCAGACAAGCGGGGACAACGAACACCGGGGAGCTGTTTTTT
CASRQAGTTNTGELFF
>.|12|many|TRBJ2-7|TRBV20-1
TGCAGTGGGGTGAAGGGGTCCTACGAGCAGTACTTC
CSGVKGSYEQYF
>TRBD1|16|many|TRBJ2-7|TRBV25-1
TGTGCCAGCAGTCCCCAAACGGGACAGCAGTTACACGAGCAGTACTTC
CASSPQTGQQLHEQYF
>TRBD2|15|.|TRBJ2-3|TRBV27
TGTGCCAGCAGTCCCTCTAGCGGGAGGGCAGATACGCAGTATTTT
CASSPSSGRADTQYF
>TRBD2|20|.|TRBJ2-3|TRBV6-2/TRBV6-3
TGTGCCAGCAGACAGACCTCCGGGACTAGCGGGGGGGGAAGCACAGATACGCAGTATTTT
CASRQTSGTSGGGSTDTQYF
>.|12|few|TRBJ2-1|TRBV25-1
TGTGCCAGCAGTGAACAGGGGTGGGAGCAGTTCTTC
CASSEQGWEQFF
>.|13|few|TRBJ1-1|TRBV20-1
TGCAGTGCTACCAACCACATGAACACTGAAGCTTTCTTT
CSATNHMNTEAFF
>.|12|.|TRBJ2-7|TRBV20-1
TGCAGTGCTGACGAGAGTTCCTACGAGCAGTACTTC
CSADESSYEQYF
>.|15|many|TRBJ2-1|TRBV7-2
TGTGCCAGCAGCCCGGTTTCAAGGCTGAACAATGAGCAGTTCTTC
CASSPVSRLNNEQFF
>.|13|.|TRBJ2-7|TRBV18
TGTGCCAGCTCAGTCGAAGGGGCGACGGAGCAGTACTTC
CASSVEGATEQYF
>.|12|many|TRBJ2-5|TRBV12-3/TRBV12-4
TGTGCCAGCAGTTCTATACGGGAGACCCAGTACTTC
CASSSIRETQYF
>.|15|few|TRBJ1-5|TRBV20-1
TGCAGTGCTAGAGATACAGCCTATAGCAATCAGCCCCAGCATTTT
CSARDTAYSNQPQHF
>.|15|few|TRBJ1-3|TRBV7-2
TGTGCCAGCAGCTTAGGTCGGACAGATGGAAACACCATATATTTT
CASSLGRTDGNTIYF